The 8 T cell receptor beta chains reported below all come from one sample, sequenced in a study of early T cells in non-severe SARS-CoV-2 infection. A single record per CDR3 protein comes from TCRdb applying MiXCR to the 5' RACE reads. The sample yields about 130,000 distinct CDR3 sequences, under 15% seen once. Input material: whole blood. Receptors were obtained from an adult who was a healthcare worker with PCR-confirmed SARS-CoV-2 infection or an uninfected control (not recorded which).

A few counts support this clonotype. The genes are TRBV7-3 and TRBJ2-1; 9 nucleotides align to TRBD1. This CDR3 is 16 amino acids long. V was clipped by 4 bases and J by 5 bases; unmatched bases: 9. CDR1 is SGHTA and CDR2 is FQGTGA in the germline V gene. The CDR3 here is CASSWDRVGYDNEQFF. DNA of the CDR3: TGTGCCAGCAGCTGGGACAGGGTAGGGTATGACAATGAGCAGTTCTTC. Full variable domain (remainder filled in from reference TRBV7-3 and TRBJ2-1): GAGVSQTPSNKVTEKGKYVELRCDPISGHTALYWYRQSLGQGPEFLIYFQGTGAADDSGLPNDRFFAVRPEGSVSTLKIQRTERGDSAVYLCASSWDRVGYDNEQFFGPGTRLTVL.

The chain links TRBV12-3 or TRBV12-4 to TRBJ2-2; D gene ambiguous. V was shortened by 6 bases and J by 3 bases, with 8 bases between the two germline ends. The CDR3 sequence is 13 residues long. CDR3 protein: CASRKQDTGELFF. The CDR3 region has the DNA TGTGCCAGCAGAAAGCAGGACACCGGGGAGCTGTTTTTT.

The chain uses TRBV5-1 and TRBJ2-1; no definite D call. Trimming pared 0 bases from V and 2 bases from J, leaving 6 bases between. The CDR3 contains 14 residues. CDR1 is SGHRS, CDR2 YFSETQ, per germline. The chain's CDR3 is CASSLGGPYNEQFF. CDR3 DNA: TGCGCCAGCAGCTTGGGGGGTCCCTACAATGAGCAGTTCTTC.

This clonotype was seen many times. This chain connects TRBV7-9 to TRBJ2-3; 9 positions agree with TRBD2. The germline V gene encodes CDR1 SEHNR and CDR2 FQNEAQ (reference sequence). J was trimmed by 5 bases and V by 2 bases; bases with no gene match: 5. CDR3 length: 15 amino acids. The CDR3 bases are TGTGCCAGCAGCTTACCTAGCGGGGTTCGAGATACGCAGTATTTT. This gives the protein CASSLPSGVRDTQYF.

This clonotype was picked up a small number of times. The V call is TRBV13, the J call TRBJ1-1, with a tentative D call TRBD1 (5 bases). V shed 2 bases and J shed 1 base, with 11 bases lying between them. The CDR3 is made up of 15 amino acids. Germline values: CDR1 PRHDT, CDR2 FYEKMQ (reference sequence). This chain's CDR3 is CASSLLGGPNTEAFF. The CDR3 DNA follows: TGTGCCAGCAGCTTACTGGGGGGACCGAACACTGAAGCTTTCTTT.

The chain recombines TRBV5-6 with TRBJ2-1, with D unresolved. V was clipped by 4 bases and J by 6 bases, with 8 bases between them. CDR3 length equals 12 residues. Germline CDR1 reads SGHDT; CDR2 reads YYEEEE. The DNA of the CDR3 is TGTGCCAGCAGCACCCACTCCAATGAGCAGTTCTTC. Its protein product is CASSTHSNEQFF.

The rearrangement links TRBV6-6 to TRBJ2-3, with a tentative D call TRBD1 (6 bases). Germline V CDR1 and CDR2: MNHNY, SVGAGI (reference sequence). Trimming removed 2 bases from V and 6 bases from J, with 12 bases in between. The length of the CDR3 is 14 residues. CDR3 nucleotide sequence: TGTGCCAGCAGTTACCGGGACAAGGGCGATACGCAGTATTTT. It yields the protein CASSYRDKGDTQYF.

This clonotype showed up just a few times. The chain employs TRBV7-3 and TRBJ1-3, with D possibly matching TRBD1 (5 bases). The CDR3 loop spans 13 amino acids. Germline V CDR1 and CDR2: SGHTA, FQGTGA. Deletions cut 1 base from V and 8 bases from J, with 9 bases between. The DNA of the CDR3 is TGTGCCAGCAGCTTAAATTCGGGGGACACCATATATTTT. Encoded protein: CASSLNSGDTIYF.